This passage covers 21 T cell receptor beta chains from one sample sequenced in a study of shared clonotypes between healthy human individuals. Terminally differentiated effector memory CD45RA+ cells were left out of the naive CD8 fraction, which was CD45RO-negative and positively selected for CCR7. The protocol was immunoSEQ multiplex PCR, while the TCRdb copy is restricted to in-frame clones and leaves out a portion. In the table there are about 2.1 million clones, about 93% of which are singletons. The sequencing sample was made of naive CD8+ T cells from PBMCs. These receptors originate from a man between 18 and 29 years old in good health. Some clones in this sample may be carry-over from other donors' samples.

CDR3 DNA: TGTGCCAGCAGTGAACCCAACAGGGGGCTGGGTGAAAAACTGTTTTTT. Amino acids: CASSEPNRGLGEKLFF. The rearrangement joins TRBV25-1 to TRBJ1-4; 9 nucleotides align to TRBD1. J was trimmed by 7 bases and V by 2 bases; bases with no gene match: 8. The CDR3 length is 16 residues. Germline values: CDR1 MGHDK, CDR2 SYGVNS.

As for this clone: The same CDR3 arises from other DNA sequences in this sample as well. V and J are TRBV5-1 and TRBJ2-7, with D possibly being TRBD1 (6 bases). The V end lost 0 bases, the J end lost 4 bases, and 8 bases lay between the germline ends. This CDR3 spans 13 amino acids. CDR1 is SGHRS and CDR2 is YFSETQ in the germline V gene. The CDR3 bases are TGCGCCAGCAGCTTGGGGGGGCGATACGAGCAGTACTTC. As protein: CASSLGGRYEQYF.

This chain joins TRBV7-9 and TRBJ2-7, with 10 positions matching TRBD2. Germline lookup yields CDR1 SEHNR and CDR2 FQNEAQ (reference sequence). CDR3 length equals 18 residues. J lost 5 bases, V lost 2 bases, and 15 bases had no gene match. The CDR3 reads CASSLPRLAGTTINEQYF. The CDR3, as DNA: TGTGCCAGCAGCTTACCCCGACTAGCGGGCACAACTATAAACGAGCAGTACTTC.

The rearrangement links TRBV6-5 to TRBJ2-7; the D call may be TRBD1 or TRBD2 (5 bases each). Looked up from germline, CDR1 is MNHEY and CDR2 is SVGAGI. Trimming took off 2 bases at V and 5 bases at J, with 16 bases between the two ends. The CDR3 length is 15 residues. The CDR3 protein is CASSYGESWGHEQYF. In DNA form, the CDR3 reads TGTGCCAGCAGTTACGGGGAGTCGTGGGGCCACGAGCAGTACTTC.

The chain is built from TRBV7-8 and TRBJ2-7; D remains unclear. The CDR3 extends over 14 amino acids. Germline assignment: CDR1 SGHVS and CDR2 FQNEAQ. V was trimmed by 4 bases and J by 3 bases, leaving 13 bases between them. CDR3 coding DNA: TGTGCCAGCAGCTCACGAACGACCTACTACGAGCAGTACTTC. Protein sequence: CASSSRTTYYEQYF.

Note on this clone: One junction end disagrees with the germline gene, perhaps due to a read error. The chain couples TRBV13 to TRBJ2-3; no clear D. The germline CDR1 and CDR2 sequences are PRHDT and FYEKMQ (reference sequence). The CDR3 extends over 16 amino acids. The DNA for the CDR3 is TGTGCCAGCAGTTTAGGATCCGGGCCTAGCACAGATACGCAGTATTTT. Translating it yields CASSLGSGPSTDTQYF.

The J gene is TRBJ2-7, the V gene TRBV7-8, with TRBD2 identical over 11 bases. CDR3 length equals 16 residues. Per germline, CDR1 SGHVS and CDR2 FQNEAQ. V trimming: 5 bases; J trimming: 6 bases; junction bases outside the gene matches: 12. CDR3 sequence (DNA): TGTGCCAGCAGCCGCCGCGGTACTAGCGGGAGTCGCGAGCAGTACTTC. It is translated as CASSRRGTSGSREQYF. Variable domain in full (rest from reference TRBV7-8 and TRBJ2-7): GAGVSQSPRYKVAKRGQDVALRCDPISGHVSLFWYQQALGQGPEFLTYFQNEAQLDKSGLPSDRFFAERPEGSVSTLKIQRTQQEDSAVYLCASSRRGTSGSREQYFGPGTRLTVT.

About this clone itself: Other DNA sequences from this sample encode an identical CDR3 as well. The V call is TRBV9, the J call TRBJ2-6; perhaps D is TRBD1 or TRBD2 (5 bases each). The germline V gene has CDR1 SGDLS and CDR2 YYNGEE. The CDR3 length is 16 residues. V gave up 0 bases and J gave up 2 bases, with 9 bases separating them. The DNA of the CDR3 is TGTGCCAGCAGCGTAGGTCGAGGGGCTGGGGCCAACGTCCTGACTTTC. Protein product: CASSVGRGAGANVLTF.

This chain links TRBV6-1 with TRBJ2-5; D is possibly TRBD1 (6 bases). The germline gives CDR1 MNHNS, CDR2 SASEGT. The CDR3 is 12 residues long. V lost 8 bases to trimming and J lost 14 bases, with 21 bases between them. CDR3: CASVETGLGVYF. The CDR3 DNA reads as TGTGCCAGCGTAGAGACAGGACTGGGCGTCTACTTC.

The genes are TRBV27 and TRBJ2-3, with 8 bases matching TRBD1. The V segment lost 2 bases and the J segment 6 bases; nucleotides outside the gene matches: 13. Germline CDR1 and CDR2: MNHEY and SMNVEV (reference sequence). This CDR3 is 17 amino acids long. The CDR3 reads CASSLLPGQGDLDTQYF. The CDR3 DNA is TGTGCCAGCAGTTTACTCCCCGGACAGGGCGATCTCGATACGCAGTATTTT.

The rearrangement uses TRBV5-4 and TRBJ2-5; 8 bases align to TRBD2. CDR3 size: 16 residues. Trimming cost V 1 base and J 2 bases; bases outside gene matches: 7. The germline V gene has CDR1 SGHNT and CDR2 YYREEE (reference sequence). CDR3 amino acids: CASSLLAGGLQETQYF. The CDR3 nucleotides read TGTGCCAGCAGCTTGCTGGCGGGAGGCTTGCAAGAGACCCAGTACTTC.

The rearrangement links TRBV6-4 to TRBJ2-7; 12 nucleotides match TRBD2. Germline CDR1 is MRHNA and CDR2 is SNTAGT. The CDR3 is 14 amino acids. With 3 bases clipped from V and 4 bases from J, the junction kept 1 base outside the gene matches. For the CDR3, the DNA is TGTGCCAGCAGTGAAGGACTAGCGGGATACGAGCAGTACTTC. Protein sequence: CASSEGLAGYEQYF.

This chain joins TRBV7-9 and TRBJ2-1, with D perhaps TRBD2 (6 bases). This CDR3 has 16 residues. Germline CDR1 and CDR2: SEHNR and FQNEAQ (reference sequence). V was trimmed by 5 bases and J by 3 bases, leaving 17 bases between them. CDR3 loop: CASSPPGASDYNEQFF. The DNA for the CDR3 is TGTGCCAGCAGCCCCCCCGGGGCTAGCGACTACAATGAGCAGTTCTTC.

The rearrangement links TRBV4-2 to TRBJ2-1, with unresolved D. With 0 bases removed from V and 1 base from J, the gap between germline ends came to 10 bases. CDR1 and CDR2 from the germline V gene are LGHNA and YNFKEQ. CDR3 length: 16 residues. CDR3 bases: TGTGCCAGCAGCCAAGACGTCGTTCGTTCCTACAATGAGCAGTTCTTC. It encodes CASSQDVVRSYNEQFF.

The rearrangement uses TRBV30 and TRBJ2-5; TRBD2 agrees at 10 bases. J lost 6 bases, V lost 1 base, and 14 bases had no gene match. Germline lookup yields CDR1 GTSNPN and CDR2 SVGIG (reference sequence). The CDR3 loop spans 17 amino acids. The CDR3 reads CAWSGYPGGLAMKTQYF. Written as DNA, the CDR3 is TGTGCCTGGAGTGGCTACCCTGGGGGACTAGCGATGAAGACCCAGTACTTC. The full variable domain, rest sourced from reference TRBV30 and TRBJ2-5, is SQTIHQWPATLVQPVGSPLSLECTVEGTSNPNLYWYRQAAGRGLQLLFYSVGIGQISSEVPQNLSASRPQDRQFILSSKKLLLSDSGFYLCAWSGYPGGLAMKTQYFGPGTRLLVL.

The V call is TRBV9, the J call TRBJ1-4; no reliable D call. The CDR3 has 15 amino acids. From germline, CDR1 is SGDLS and CDR2 YYNGEE. The ends were cut back, 3 bases at V and 1 base at J, with 10 bases in the middle. This CDR3 is CASSAEGRTNEKLFF. The CDR3 DNA follows: TGTGCCAGCAGCGCGGAAGGGCGAACTAATGAAAAACTGTTTTTT.

In this sample, this clone turned up a few times. J is TRBJ2-7 and V is TRBV7-9; 7 positions agree with TRBD1. This CDR3 is built from 15 residues. Germline CDR1 reads SEHNR; CDR2 reads FQNEAQ (reference sequence). V trimming: 4 bases; J trimming: 3 bases; junction bases outside the gene matches: 9. This chain's CDR3 is CASSWPPGQYYEQYF. CDR3 in DNA: TGTGCCAGCAGCTGGCCCCCGGGACAGTACTACGAGCAGTACTTC.

This rearrangement joins TRBV15 to TRBJ1-1, with a weak D call TRBD1 (5 bases). Germline assignment: CDR1 LNHNV and CDR2 YYDKDF (reference sequence). The V gene lost 9 bases and the J gene lost 1 base, with 12 bases spanning the gap. CDR3 size: 13 residues. CDR3 sequence: CATGAGGNTEAFF. DNA for the CDR3: TGTGCCACTGGCGCTGGGGGGAACACTGAAGCTTTCTTT.

This clone came up once. The CDR3 coding sequence is TGTGCCAGTAGTATTTTCCCGGGGGCTCGAGAGCAGTACTTC. Protein product: CASSIFPGAREQYF. The gene calls are TRBV19 and TRBJ2-7; either TRBD1 or TRBD2 may fit D (6 bases each). The V end lost 3 bases, the J end lost 7 bases, and 16 bases lay between the germline ends. Germline values: CDR1 LNHDA, CDR2 SQIVND (reference sequence). The CDR3 length is 14 residues.

This clone was seen a handful of times. The V call is TRBV27, the J call TRBJ2-1, with TRBD1 identical over 8 bases. With 4 bases clipped from V and 12 bases from J, the junction kept 17 bases outside the gene matches. CDR1 is MNHEY and CDR2 is SMNVEV in the germline V gene (reference sequence). The CDR3 consists of 16 residues. CDR3 sequence reads: CASSSRQGSLSQGQFF. DNA of the CDR3: TGTGCCAGCAGTTCCCGACAGGGGTCCCTCTCGCAAGGGCAGTTCTTC.

The genes are TRBV7-2 and TRBJ2-7, with D possibly being TRBD1 (5 bases). Trimming cost V 1 base and J 6 bases, with 19 bases left between them. Germline lookup yields CDR1 SGHTA and CDR2 FQGNSA. This CDR3 comprises 16 residues. The DNA of the CDR3 is TGTGCCAGCAGCTTAGGTGCTGGGGCAGGAGCGACCGAGCAGTACTTC. It is translated as CASSLGAGAGATEQYF. Drawing the rest from reference TRBV7-2 and TRBJ2-7, the complete variable domain is GAGVSQSPSNKVTEKGKDVELRCDPISGHTALYWYRQSLGQGLEFLIYFQGNSAPDKSGLPSDRFSAERTGGSVSTLTIQRTQQEDSAVYLCASSLGAGAGATEQYFGPGTRLTVT.